The 5 T cell receptor beta chains below come from one sample, sequenced in a study of blood T cell repertoires in COVID-19. Using immunoSEQ multiplex PCR, the repertoire was profiled, and TCRdb retains in-frame clones only, with some absent. The table has 130,000 or so clones, around 83% seen once. The specimen sequenced was peripheral blood. These receptors were obtained from a human donor in a cohort sampled during active COVID-19.

The chain carries TRBV7-2 and TRBJ2-4, with 11 bases identical to TRBD2. Germline CDR1 and CDR2: SGHTA and FQGNSA. Germline trimming cut 4 bases from V and 2 bases from J; bases unmatched to any gene: 7. CDR3 length: 17 residues. As DNA, the CDR3 is TGTGCCAGCAGCTCTCTAGCGGGGGGATATACCAAAAACATTCAGTACTTC. It yields the protein CASSSLAGGYTKNIQYF.

V and J are TRBV6-5 and TRBJ1-3, with D unclear. The CDR3 spans 10 residues. The V end was cut by 8 bases, the J end by 4 bases, with 3 bases between. CDR1 is MNHEY, CDR2 SVGAGI, per germline. The chain's CDR3 is CASGGNTIYF. As DNA, the CDR3 is TGTGCCAGCGGCGGAAACACCATATATTTT.

The table lists this clone with a count of one. This sequence joins TRBV5-6 and TRBJ1-2; a weak D match, TRBD1 (6 bases). CDR1 is SGHDT and CDR2 is YYEEEE in the germline V gene. The CDR3 is made up of 12 amino acids. The V end lost 3 bases, the J end lost 6 bases, and 9 bases lay between the germline ends. CDR3 amino acids: CASSWQGNGYTF. DNA for the CDR3: TGTGCCAGCAGCTGGCAGGGGAATGGCTACACCTTC.

This chain links TRBV2 with TRBJ2-1, with a possible D match to TRBD2 (5 bases). Looked up from germline, CDR1 is SNHLY and CDR2 is FYNNEI. The CDR3 has 12 amino acids. With 6 bases removed from V and 2 bases from J, the gap between germline ends came to 5 bases. CDR3 coding DNA: TGTGCCAGCAGAGCGGCCTACAATGAGCAGTTCTTC. This gives the protein CASRAAYNEQFF.

The V call is TRBV11-2, the J call TRBJ1-2; D perhaps matches TRBD1 (5 bases). Trimming stripped 8 bases from V and 4 bases from J, with 20 bases between. Germline V gene data show CDR1 as SGHAT and CDR2 as FQNNGV. CDR3 length equals 15 residues. The CDR3 DNA reads TGTGCCAGCCAGGGCCATCCCGGCAGATCCTATGGCTACACCTTC. Translating it yields CASQGHPGRSYGYTF.